One and the same sample provided the 31 T cell receptor beta chains below, sequenced in a study of T cells in Graves' hyperthyroidism and ophthalmopathy. RNA transcripts provided the source from which TCR beta CDR3 regions were amplified. Primed by the HTBI set, a first-round RT-PCR was run on the TCR CDR3. In TCRdb, the multiplex PCR reads were re-called with MiXCR into one record per CDR3 protein. The sample contains 490,000 or so distinct CDR3 sequences, over 35% of which appear only once. Sequenced input: peripheral blood or thyroid tissue (not recorded which). These receptors were taken from an adult woman with Graves' disease, either hyperthyroidism or ophthalmopathy (not recorded which).

On this clonotype: An end of the junction does not agree with germline; a read error may underlie this. The chain employs TRBV11-2 and TRBJ1-1; tentative D call: TRBD1 (6 bases). Germline CDR1 is SGHAT and CDR2 is FQNNGV. The CDR3 sequence is 19 residues long. The CDR3 coding sequence is TGTGCCAGCAGCCTAGACCCTCCTCGGGGAGGAGGGGGGGCCACTGAAGCTTTCTTT. Translating it yields CASSLDPPRGGGGATEAFF.

This chain's CDR3 is CASSFRQVPYEQYF. In nucleotides, the CDR3 is TGTGCCAGCAGCTTTAGACAGGTCCCCTACGAGCAGTACTTC. The rearrangement uses TRBV11-2 and TRBJ2-7; possibly TRBD1 for D (6 bases). Deletions cut 3 bases from V and 2 bases from J, with 11 bases between. The CDR3 is 14 amino acids. Per the germline V gene, CDR1 is SGHAT and CDR2 is FQNNGV.

This clonotype was detected only once. The chain carries TRBV7-9 and TRBJ2-7, with unresolved D. The CDR3 sequence is 13 residues long. Between the trimmed V and J ends, which lost 5 bases and 9 bases, there was a span of 17 bases. Germline CDR1 reads SEHNR; CDR2 reads FQNEAQ (reference sequence). CDR3 protein: CASSPVRGHGQYF. The CDR3 DNA reads as TGTGCCAGCAGCCCCGTCCGCGGCCATGGGCAGTACTTC.

The chain employs TRBV29-1 and TRBJ2-7, with a tentative D call TRBD2 (6 bases). V lost 4 bases and J lost 7, with 14 bases in between. The length of the CDR3 is 12 residues. Germline V lookup: CDR1 SQVTM, CDR2 ANQGSEA. The CDR3 coding sequence is TGCAGCGTTGGTAGCGGTGGCTGGGAGCAGTACTTC. Its translation is CSVGSGGWEQYF.

The V gene is TRBV29-1, the J gene TRBJ2-7, with D unclear. The CDR3 runs 12 residues. The germline V gene encodes CDR1 SQVTM and CDR2 ANQGSEA. Trimming took off 1 base at V and 5 bases at J, with 9 bases between the two ends. CDR3 amino acids: CSVEGGINEQYF. The CDR3 DNA reads as TGCAGCGTTGAAGGGGGAATAAACGAGCAGTACTTC.

This clonotype appeared many times. J is TRBJ1-6 and V is TRBV30; 7 bases are shared with TRBD1. The length of the CDR3 is 12 residues. The V gene end was trimmed by 4 bases and the J gene end by 9 bases; junction bases not matched to a gene: 3. Germline V gene sequence: CDR1 GTSNPN, CDR2 SVGIG (reference sequence). The DNA for the CDR3 is TGTGCCTGGAACAGACAGGGTTCACCCCTCCACTTT. Translation: CAWNRQGSPLHF.

The CDR3 sequence: CASSYSLLETQYF. CDR3 nucleotide sequence: TGTGCCAGCAGTTACTCGCTACTAGAGACCCAGTACTTC. The genes are TRBV6-5 and TRBJ2-5; D remains ambiguous. The CDR3 spans 13 residues. Germline V gene lookup returns CDR1 MNHEY and CDR2 SVGAGI. The germline V and J ends were trimmed by 0 bases and 4 bases, with 6 bases remaining between them.

The gene calls are TRBV10-3 and TRBJ1-4, with D unresolved. This CDR3 has 13 residues. Germline-derived CDR1 and CDR2 are ENHRY and SYGVKD. Trimming took off 3 bases at V and 2 bases at J, with 4 bases between the two ends. CDR3 nucleotide sequence: TGTGCCATCAGTGATGGGACTAATGAAAAACTGTTTTTT. Translation gives CAISDGTNEKLFF.

The chain employs TRBV20-1 and TRBJ2-2; D is uncertain. V dropped 3 bases and J dropped 10 bases, with 0 bases sitting between them. The CDR3 sequence is 8 residues long. Germline CDR1 DFQATT, CDR2 SNEGSKA (reference sequence). CDR3 protein: CSARELFF. The CDR3 nucleotides are TGCAGTGCTAGGGAGCTGTTTTTT.

The J gene is TRBJ1-1, the V gene TRBV12-3 or TRBV12-4; D is unresolved. Trimming removed 3 bases from V and 1 base from J, with 6 bases in between. CDR3 length: 13 residues. CDR3 nucleotides: TGTGCCAGCAGTTTCAATCCGAACACTGAAGCTTTCTTT. Amino acids: CASSFNPNTEAFF.

This rearrangement joins TRBV10-3 to TRBJ1-1; D unresolved. V was clipped by 7 bases and J by 1 base, with 10 bases between them. This CDR3 is 13 amino acids long. Germline V gene lookup returns CDR1 ENHRY and CDR2 SYGVKD. CDR3 DNA: TGTGCCATCACTGCGGACGGGAACACTGAAGCTTTCTTT. Translated: CAITADGNTEAFF.

The chain has TRBV5-6 and TRBJ2-2; D possibly uses TRBD1 or TRBD2 (6 bases each). Germline loops: CDR1 SGHDT, CDR2 YYEEEE. The CDR3 loop spans 17 amino acids. Trimming removed 2 bases from V and 2 bases from J, with 16 bases in between. As DNA, the CDR3 is TGTGCCAGCAGCTTTGGGGGGCTTACGACCAACACCGGGGAGCTGTTTTTT. Translating it yields CASSFGGLTTNTGELFF.

The chain joins TRBV7-9 to TRBJ1-4; 7 bases line up with TRBD1. Trimming took 8 bases from V and 0 from J; bases not matched to a gene: 3. There are 14 residues in the CDR3. From germline, CDR1 is SEHNR and CDR2 FQNEAQ (reference sequence). The CDR3 spells CASAGGPTNEKLFF. CDR3 sequence (DNA): TGTGCCAGCGCAGGGGGACCAACTAATGAAAAACTGTTTTTT.

This clonotype has more than one count but fewer than ten. The chain links TRBV4-3 to TRBJ1-4; no clear D gene. The V end was cut by 4 bases, the J end by 6 bases, with 15 bases between. The CDR3 length is 15 residues. CDR1 is LGHNA and CDR2 is YSLEER in the germline V gene. CDR3 loop: CASSLSAPRDEKLFF. CDR3 nucleotides: TGCGCCAGCAGCCTCTCGGCGCCACGGGATGAAAAACTGTTTTTT.

This clonotype was observed a few times. The J gene is TRBJ2-5, the V gene TRBV2; D is possibly TRBD1 (6 bases). The germline V gene encodes CDR1 SNHLY and CDR2 FYNNEI. CDR3 length equals 15 residues. V was pared by 7 bases and J by 2 bases, with 17 bases between. In nucleotides, the CDR3 is TGTGCCAGCACCTGGGAAGGAACAGGGCAAGAGACCCAGTACTTC. It is translated as CASTWEGTGQETQYF.

Here the CDR3 DNA reads TGTGCTAGCCCCGCGGGGGACAGGGTTTGGGAGACCCAGTACTTC. Translated, it gives CASPAGDRVWETQYF. This chain links TRBV12-3 or TRBV12-4 with TRBJ2-5; 9 bases align to TRBD1. CDR3 length: 15 amino acids.

The chain uses TRBV5-1 and TRBJ1-6; D gene uncertain. Trimming shortened V by 4 bases and J by 3 bases, and 14 bases separated the two germline ends. CDR3 size: 16 residues. In germline, CDR1 is SGHRS, CDR2 YFSETQ. CDR3: CASSQDLQLYNSPLHF. CDR3 nucleotides: TGCGCCAGCAGCCAAGATCTCCAACTCTATAATTCACCCCTCCACTTT. Supplemented by reference TRBV5-1 and TRBJ1-6, the full variable domain reads KAGVTQTPRYLIKTRGQQVTLSCSPISGHRSVSWYQQTPGQGLQFLFEYFSETQRNKGNFPGRFSGRQFSNSRSEMNVSTLELGDSALYLCASSQDLQLYNSPLHFGNGTRLTVT.

This clonotype appeared many times. This chain links TRBV29-1 with TRBJ2-7; D remains unclear. This CDR3 has 11 residues. CDR1 is SQVTM, CDR2 ANQGSEA, per germline. Trimming cost V 7 bases and J 5 bases, with 12 bases left between them. Written as DNA, the CDR3 is TGCAGCGCCGTGGTTCTCCACGAGCAGTACTTC. Its protein is CSAVVLHEQYF.

This clonotype was seen just once. The chain employs TRBV7-2 and TRBJ1-2; TRBD1 aligns across 10 bases. V shed 5 bases and J 4 bases; nucleotides not matched to a gene: 13. The CDR3 has 17 amino acids. Germline V lookup: CDR1 SGHTA, CDR2 FQGNSA. CDR3: CASSANPVTGGSYGYTF. For the CDR3, the DNA is TGTGCCAGCAGCGCCAACCCCGTGACAGGGGGCAGCTATGGCTACACCTTC.

V and J are TRBV7-8 and TRBJ1-2, with D uncertain. Trimming took off 4 bases at V and 8 bases at J, with 11 bases between the two ends. The CDR3 has 12 amino acids. Germline V gene sequence: CDR1 SGHVS, CDR2 FQNEAQ. The chain's CDR3 is CASSSATGGYTF. The CDR3 coding sequence is TGTGCCAGCAGCTCGGCGACGGGAGGCTACACCTTC.

The chain employs TRBV7-6 and TRBJ1-2; tentatively, D is TRBD1 (6 bases). Germline values: CDR1 SGHVS, CDR2 FNYEAQ. The CDR3 covers 13 residues. Trimming removed 5 bases from V and 10 bases from J, with 17 bases in between. In DNA form, the CDR3 reads TGTGCCAGCAGCCCGGGGTGGGGGCTGAACTACACCTTC. Translated: CASSPGWGLNYTF. Full variable domain (missing parts from reference TRBV7-6 and TRBJ1-2): GAGVSQSPRYKVTKRGQDVALRCDPISGHVSLYWYRQALGQGPEFLTYFNYEAQQDKSGLPNDRFSAERPEGSISTLTIQRTEQRDSAMYRCASSPGWGLNYTFGSGTRLTVV.

This clonotype came up a few times. This may stem from a read error, because a much larger clone lies one nucleotide away. The rearrangement joins TRBV20-1 to TRBJ1-1, with TRBD1 matching 7 bases. After removal of 5 bases from V and 7 bases from J, the junction contained 13 bases not matched to a gene. Per the germline V gene, CDR1 is DFQATT and CDR2 is SNEGSKA (reference sequence). The CDR3 totals 14 residues. The DNA for the CDR3 is TGCAGTGCTGGAACCAACACAGGGGCAGGTGAAGCTTTCTTT. As protein: CSAGTNTGAGEAFF.

This clonotype was detected only once. The V call is TRBV15, the J call TRBJ2-1; no definite D call. Germline values: CDR1 LNHNV, CDR2 YYDKDF (reference sequence). The CDR3 contains 14 residues. V was shortened by 0 bases and J by 6 bases, with 9 bases between the two germline ends. The CDR3 region is CATSRDDQLNEQFF. In DNA form, the CDR3 reads TGTGCCACCAGCAGAGATGACCAGCTCAATGAGCAGTTCTTC. Supplemented by reference TRBV15 and TRBJ2-1, the full variable domain reads DAMVIQNPRYQVTQFGKPVTLSCSQTLNHNVMYWYQQKSSQAPKLLFHYYDKDFNNEADTPDNFQSRRPNTSFCFLDIRSPGLGDTAMYLCATSRDDQLNEQFFGPGTRLTVL.

The chain is built from TRBV20-1 and TRBJ1-6, with 8 positions matching TRBD1. Per germline, CDR1 DFQATT and CDR2 SNEGSKA (reference sequence). Trimming removed 6 bases from V and 8 bases from J; junction bases left unmatched: 6. This CDR3 contains 13 residues. In DNA, the CDR3 is TGCAGTGCCCCAGAGACAGGGGATTCACCCCTCCACTTT. It codes for CSAPETGDSPLHF.

This clonotype has only one observation. V gene TRBV7-2 combines with J gene TRBJ1-4, with 8 bases matching TRBD1. The CDR3 covers 14 residues. The ends lost 5 bases at V and 7 bases at J; junction bases unmatched: 6. Germline-derived CDR1 and CDR2 are SGHTA and FQGNSA. The CDR3 loop reads CASSTGQAPEKLFF. CDR3 DNA: TGTGCCAGCAGCACGGGACAGGCTCCTGAAAAACTGTTTTTT.

This chain links TRBV10-3 with TRBJ2-7; D is unclear. Trimming removed 5 bases from V and 3 bases from J, with 8 bases in between. CDR1 and CDR2 from the germline V gene are ENHRY and SYGVKD. The CDR3 runs to 12 residues. Written as DNA, the CDR3 is TGTGCCATCAGTACACTAAGCTACGAGCAGTACTTC. Amino acid sequence: CAISTLSYEQYF.

This clonotype was counted between two and nine times. The rearrangement uses TRBV2 and TRBJ2-5; TRBD2 might be the D (7 bases). The CDR3 loop spans 17 amino acids. Germline values: CDR1 SNHLY, CDR2 FYNNEI. With 0 bases removed from V and 5 bases from J, the gap between germline ends came to 19 bases. The CDR3 region has the DNA TGTGCCAGCAGTGAAGCGAGAGTTGAAGGGGGAGGGGAGACCCAGTACTTC. Translated, it gives CASSEARVEGGGETQYF.

This clonotype was picked up a small number of times. The chain carries TRBV19 and TRBJ1-2; TRBD1 is a possible D gene (5 bases). CDR1 LNHDA and CDR2 SQIVND come from the germline V gene (reference sequence). Deletions cut 9 bases from V and 5 bases from J, with 22 bases between. The CDR3 contains 15 residues. CDR3 DNA: TGTGCCAGCAGTTCCGGGGGACGGGAGGTTTATGGCTACACCTTC. This encodes CASSSGGREVYGYTF.

This chain links TRBV29-1 with TRBJ1-2; possibly TRBD1 for D (5 bases). Trimming cost V 6 bases and J 6 bases, with 14 bases left between them. There are 12 residues in the CDR3. CDR1 SQVTM and CDR2 ANQGSEA come from the germline V gene. The CDR3 reads CSVTSGDDGYTF. CDR3 bases: TGCAGCGTAACTTCCGGGGACGATGGCTACACCTTC.

This sequence joins TRBV29-1 and TRBJ2-5; 9 nucleotides line up with TRBD1. After removal of 7 bases from V and 5 bases from J, the junction contained 11 bases not matched to a gene. Germline V gene lookup returns CDR1 SQVTM and CDR2 ANQGSEA. The CDR3 covers 14 residues. CDR3 protein: CSAQGGTGTETQYF. The CDR3 DNA reads as TGCAGCGCCCAGGGGGGGACAGGGACCGAGACCCAGTACTTC.

The rearrangement links TRBV20-1 to TRBJ1-2; D is unresolved. CDR1 and CDR2 from the germline V gene are DFQATT and SNEGSKA (reference sequence). Trimming took off 0 bases at V and 4 bases at J, with 9 bases between the two ends. The CDR3 is made up of 13 amino acids. CDR3 residues: CSARDSKGYGYTF. The DNA of the CDR3 is TGCAGTGCTAGAGACTCTAAGGGCTATGGCTACACCTTC.